This TCR beta chain was profiled in a study of blood T cell repertoires in COVID-19. Turning to the study itself: Nucleic acid was either cDNA or gDNA, and it came from T cells, B-cell-depleted T cells, or PBMCs.

The V gene lost 5 bases and the J gene lost 2 bases, with 10 bases spanning the gap. Germline loops: CDR1 MDHEN, CDR2 SYDVKM. This CDR3 is built from 15 residues. Enrollment of patients from Seattle took place during active infection, with longitudinal follow-up. As processed by the authors: Estimation of nucleated cell counts relied on the amplification of reference gene primers. Here immunoSEQ multiplex PCR was the method, and the copy in TCRdb shows in-frame clones only, minus some. That table is the source of V, J and clone size, and D and trimming were worked out from the DNA. This sample yields fewer than 350,000 clones, of which less than 90% are seen a single time; approximately 12% belongs to the top ten.

The V and J genes are TRBV28 and TRBJ1-6; D may be TRBD1 (6 bases). The clonotype originates from a woman aged 30 to 39 with COVID-19, enrolled during active disease. Source material: peripheral blood. The CDR3 sequence: CASSHRETYNSPLHF. The CDR3 DNA follows: TGTGCCAGCAGTCACAGGGAAACCTATAATTCACCCCTCCACTTT. The full variable domain, in which reference TRBV28 and TRBJ1-6 provide the parts outside the CDR3, is DVKVTQSSRYLVKRTGEKVFLECVQDMDHENMFWYRQDPGLGLRLIYFSYDVKMKEKGDIPEGYSVSREKKERFSLILESASTNQTSMYLCASSHRETYNSPLHFGNGTRLTVT.